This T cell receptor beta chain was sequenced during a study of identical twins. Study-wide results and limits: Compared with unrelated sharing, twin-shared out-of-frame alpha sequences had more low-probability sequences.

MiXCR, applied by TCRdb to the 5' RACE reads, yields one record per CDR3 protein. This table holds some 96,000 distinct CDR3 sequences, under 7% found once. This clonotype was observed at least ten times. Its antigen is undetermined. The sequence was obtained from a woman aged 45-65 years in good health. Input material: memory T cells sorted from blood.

The CDR3 loop reads CASSQGGAFDYEQYF. As DNA, the CDR3 is TGCGCCAGCAGCCAGGGGGGGGCCTTCGACTACGAGCAGTACTTC. J is TRBJ2-7 and V is TRBV5-1, with D tentatively TRBD1 or TRBD2 (7 bases each). Germline lookup yields CDR1 SGHRS and CDR2 YFSETQ. The CDR3 loop spans 15 amino acids. The germline V and J ends were trimmed by 4 bases and 3 bases, with 17 bases remaining between them.